The clone carrying this T cell receptor beta chain was seen only a few times. The antigen remains undetermined. The data stem from a study of T cell repertoires in cytomegalovirus infection. General observations from the study: CMV-specific HLA-C-restricted TCR beta clonotypes dominated the ex vivo response.

The CDR3 is 16 amino acids. V lost 0 bases and J 5 bases, leaving 16 bases between the germline ends. Per the germline V gene, CDR1 is MNHNS and CDR2 is SASEGT. TCRdb reprocessed the reads via MiXCR and lists one record per CDR3 protein. The sample includes roughly 570,000 distinct CDR3 sequences, just under 40% seen only once; the top ten take more than 40%. The receptor's source is a human donor in good health (CMV status not recorded). Some clones in this sample may be carry-over from other donors' samples. The specimen was cultured PBMCs, collected from culture after CMV antigen stimulation. The chain is built from TRBV6-1 and TRBJ1-2; the D is unclear. As DNA, the CDR3 is TGTGCCAGCAGTGAAGCGCAAAAAAAAGGGTTTTATGGCTACACCTTC. Protein product: CASSEAQKKGFYGYTF.